Reported below is one TCR beta chain. In the original processing: Quantification of nucleated cells was approximated via reference gene primer amplification. Assay: immunoSEQ multiplex PCR; the TCRdb copy retains only in-frame clones and omits some. That table supplies the V and J calls and clone size; D and trimming were determined from the DNA. The repertoire holds about 240,000 clones, with roughly nine tenths as singletons. The sample is drawn from a study of blood T cell repertoires in COVID-19. Whole-study context: Some COVID-19 samples were acute and others convalescent; all came from the United States, Italy and Spain. In each case, the material was cDNA or gDNA derived from T cells, B-cell-depleted T cells, or PBMCs.

Germline CDR1 SGHVS, CDR2 FQNEAQ. V was shortened by 5 bases and J by 1 base, with 15 bases between the two germline ends. This CDR3 is 16 amino acids long. Sequencing input: peripheral blood. The chain links TRBV7-8 to TRBJ2-1; weak D call: TRBD1 (6 bases). This TCR was sampled from a man in his sixties who had recovered from COVID-19. CDR3 sequence (DNA): TGTGCCAGCAGCCGCGAGCGGCAGGGGTCCTACAATGAGCAGTTCTTC. Protein product: CASSRERQGSYNEQFF.